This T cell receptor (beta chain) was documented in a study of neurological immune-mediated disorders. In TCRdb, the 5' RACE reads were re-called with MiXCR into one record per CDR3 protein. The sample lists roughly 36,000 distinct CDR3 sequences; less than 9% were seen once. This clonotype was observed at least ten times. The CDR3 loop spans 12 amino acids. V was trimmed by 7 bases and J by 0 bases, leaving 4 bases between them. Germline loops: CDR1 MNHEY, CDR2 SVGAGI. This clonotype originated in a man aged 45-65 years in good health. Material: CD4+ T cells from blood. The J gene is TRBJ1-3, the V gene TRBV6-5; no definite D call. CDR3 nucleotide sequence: TGTGCCAGCATCAGCTCTGGAAACACCATATATTTT. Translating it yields CASISSGNTIYF.